This TCR beta chain was found in a study of human T cells and chemical hapten exposure. Background on the study: The patients, most of them female, presented with alopecia areata, totalis or universalis.

Study-wide points: With regard to DPC sensitization, TCRs above 1 in 1000 frequency did not change. While controls formed fewer of them, expanded TCRs formed significantly more large CDR3 similarity clusters. Alopecia affected the donors, so their immune response may differ from healthy people's.

Regarding time point: patch test 3, about 24 weeks after DPC sensitization. Treatment in this sample: therapeutic diphenylcyclopropenone sensitization with weekly scalp DPC. J gave up 2 bases and V 4 bases, and 6 bases lay outside the gene matches. This CDR3 is 15 amino acids long. CDR1 and CDR2 (germline): SGHRS, YFSETQ. In the case of this clonotype: What it binds is not known.

TCRdb reprocessed the RACE reads with MiXCR, giving one entry per CDR3 protein. Of approximately 60,000 distinct CDR3 sequences listed, 8% to 13% are singletons. This sequence joins TRBV5-1 and TRBJ1-5; 7 bases are a match to TRBD1. This sequence was found in a woman in her 30s with alopecia areata. Some clones in this sample may be carry-over from other donors' samples. The sequences come from whole blood, collected in connection with sensitization to the hapten diphenylcyclopropenone (DPC). CDR3 protein: CASSERGTGNQPQHF. The CDR3, as DNA: TGCGCCAGCAGCGAAAGAGGGACAGGCAATCAGCCCCAGCATTTT.